The clone carrying this T cell receptor beta chain was seen once. Its antigen is currently unknown. V shed 6 bases and J shed 4 bases, with 17 bases lying between them. This CDR3 has 15 amino acids. Unique molecular identifiers were built into the TCR beta cDNA libraries. Input amounts of 1 to 10 million T cells were used. These gave roughly 0.5 million cDNA molecules, so each molecule approximated one T cell. Via MiXCR, TCRdb re-called the PCR reads, giving one row per CDR3 protein. The sample shows about 770,000 distinct CDR3 sequences, 35% to 55% of them seen only once. The data derive from a study of post-analysis software for immune sequencing data. Study results and limitations: Patients used four to six TRBV segments, including TRBV5-6, TRBV5-1 and TRBV20-1, more often than controls.

Sequenced input: blood. The receptor was derived from a girl between 10 and 17 years old with multiple sclerosis. The chain links TRBV12-3 or TRBV12-4 to TRBJ2-3, with D perhaps TRBD2 (5 bases). Written as DNA, the CDR3 is TGTGCCAGCAGCGTCGGCGGGTATAGCGCAGATACGCAGTATTTT. Amino acid sequence: CASSVGGYSADTQYF.